This TCR beta chain was captured by sequencing in a study of glioma-infiltrating T cells after dendritic cell vaccination. Whole-study context: Treatment, given 2003 to 2012, was autologous tumor lysate-pulsed dendritic cell vaccination. Three intradermal dendritic cell vaccine injections were given every two weeks. Study-level results: Survival was not directly related to TCR clonality in these patients.

Notes on this clone: Its antigen is still unknown.

TCRB CDR3 was amplified from 2 ug genomic DNA or less. Assay used: immunoSEQ multiplex PCR; TCRdb lists only in-frame clones, some missing. The repertoire holds roughly 98,000 clones, with over 75% as singletons. Sequencing was performed on blood, taken before dendritic cell vaccination. The source of this sequence is a human donor with glioblastoma.

CDR3 DNA: TGTGCCAGCAGACAAACGGGCGGGTCCTATGGCTACACCTTC. Translation gives CASRQTGGSYGYTF. The genes are TRBV6-5 and TRBJ1-2; the D is unclear. The CDR3 is 14 amino acids. Germline values: CDR1 MNHEY, CDR2 SVGAGI. The ends were cut back, 6 bases at V and 4 bases at J, with 15 bases in the middle.